The 27 T cell receptor beta chains below all came from one sample that was sequenced in a study of cytomegalovirus exposure and HLA in healthy donors (dated by TCRdb to between 2016 and 2019). Preparation of the library involved the immunoSEQ multiplex PCR assay. The multiplex PCR relied on a mix of 60 forward primers for TCR Vbeta segments and 13 reverse primers for TCR Jbeta segments. TCRdb retrieved this table from immuneACCESS and kept in-frame rearrangements only. Not all clones are present; in checked studies, unresolved V genes account for under half, and no reason is known for the remainder. Across this sample there are about 170,000 clones, with more than 60% seen only once. 2.5% to 3.5% of the sample lies in the top ten. Sequenced material: PBMCs. The source is a female donor in good health and CMV-seronegative.

In DNA, the CDR3 is TGCGCCAGCAGCTTACAGGGGGCAGGGACTAATGAAAAACTGTTTTTT. It yields the protein CASSLQGAGTNEKLFF. The chain has TRBV5-1 and TRBJ1-4, with TRBD1 identical over 9 bases. The junction had 4 bases not matched to a gene; V was cut back by 2 bases and J by 2 bases. This CDR3 region has 16 residues. Per germline, CDR1 SGHRS and CDR2 YFSETQ.

V and J are TRBV5-4 and TRBJ1-2, with D hard to call. Germline V gene lookup returns CDR1 SGHNT and CDR2 YYREEE (reference sequence). The CDR3 loop spans 13 amino acids. V was clipped by 4 bases and J by 4 bases, with 11 bases between them. The CDR3 sequence: CASSATVSYGYTF. Here the CDR3 DNA reads TGTGCCAGCAGCGCAACAGTTTCCTATGGCTACACCTTC.

This clone showed up just a few times. This rearrangement joins TRBV7-2 to TRBJ1-1; D gene uncertain. The CDR3 sequence is 13 residues long. CDR1 SGHTA and CDR2 FQGNSA come from the germline V gene. The V end lost 5 bases, the J end lost 0 bases, and 7 bases lay between the germline ends. The CDR3 DNA follows: TGTGCCAGCAGCATTCACATGAACACTGAAGCTTTCTTT. It codes for CASSIHMNTEAFF. Filled out from reference TRBV7-2 and TRBJ1-1, the complete variable domain reads GAGVSQSPSNKVTEKGKDVELRCDPISGHTALYWYRQSLGQGLEFLIYFQGNSAPDKSGLPSDRFSAERTGGSVSTLTIQRTQQEDSAVYLCASSIHMNTEAFFGQGTRLTVV.

The V and J genes are TRBV2 and TRBJ1-5; no clear D. Trimming stripped 6 bases from V and 6 bases from J, with 12 bases between. CDR1 and CDR2 (germline): SNHLY, FYNNEI. The CDR3 is 13 amino acids. CDR3 region: CASREGVGQPQHF. The CDR3 nucleotides read TGTGCCAGCAGGGAGGGAGTTGGTCAGCCCCAGCATTTT.

V usage is TRBV30 and J usage is TRBJ1-6, with 9 bases that match TRBD1. The germline V gene has CDR1 GTSNPN and CDR2 SVGIG (reference sequence). V was clipped by 2 bases and J by 7 bases; unmatched bases: 6. CDR3 length: 15 amino acids. CDR3 protein: CAWSLGQGGNSPLHF. CDR3 nucleotides: TGTGCCTGGAGTCTGGGACAGGGTGGGAATTCACCCCTCCACTTT.

The rearrangement joins TRBV2 to TRBJ2-2; the D is unclear. CDR3 size: 15 residues. The germline CDR1 and CDR2 sequences are SNHLY and FYNNEI. The V gene lost 2 bases and the J gene lost 1 base, with 8 bases spanning the gap. CDR3 sequence: CASSENSVNTGELFF. The CDR3 nucleotides read TGTGCCAGCAGTGAAAATTCGGTGAACACCGGGGAGCTGTTTTTT.

This sequence joins TRBV5-1 and TRBJ2-1; TRBD2 agrees at 14 bases. The V gene end was trimmed by 3 bases and the J gene end by 6 bases; junction bases not matched to a gene: 5. This CDR3 spans 16 amino acids. Germline V gives CDR1 SGHRS, CDR2 YFSETQ. Here the CDR3 DNA reads TGCGCCAGCAGCTCGACCGGGACTAGCGGGGGCAATGAGCAGTTCTTC. Its protein is CASSSTGTSGGNEQFF. Together with reference TRBV5-1 and TRBJ2-1, the CDR3 gives the full variable domain: KAGVTQTPRYLIKTRGQQVTLSCSPISGHRSVSWYQQTPGQGLQFLFEYFSETQRNKGNFPGRFSGRQFSNSRSEMNVSTLELGDSALYLCASSSTGTSGGNEQFFGPGTRLTVL.

This clone was counted a single time. CDR3 residues: CASSFRTSGNTGELFF. The CDR3 region has the DNA TGTGCCAGCAGCTTCCGGACTAGCGGGAACACCGGGGAGCTGTTTTTT. This sequence joins TRBV9 and TRBJ2-2; 10 bases agree with TRBD2. In germline, CDR1 is SGDLS, CDR2 YYNGEE. This CDR3 spans 16 amino acids. The J segment lost 1 base and the V segment lost 4 bases, leaving 4 bases of the junction unmatched.

The CDR3 spells CASSYSGTGDQPQHF. CDR3 in DNA: TGTGCCAGCAGTTACTCGGGGACAGGGGATCAGCCCCAGCATTTT. The chain has TRBV6-6 and TRBJ1-5, with 10 positions matching TRBD1. Germline CDR1 MNHNY, CDR2 SVGAGI (reference sequence). This CDR3 region has 15 residues. Trimming cost V 0 bases and J 5 bases; bases outside gene matches: 1.

The chain employs TRBV6-5 and TRBJ1-2; 8 bases align to TRBD1. From germline, CDR1 is MNHEY and CDR2 SVGAGI. This CDR3 spans 14 amino acids. Trimming removed 7 bases from V and 0 bases from J; junction bases left unmatched: 4. CDR3 residues: CASTRDRTNYGYTF. DNA for the CDR3: TGTGCCAGCACCCGGGACAGGACTAACTATGGCTACACCTTC.

The chain uses TRBV7-2 and TRBJ2-2; D is ambiguous. The CDR3 extends over 14 amino acids. The V end lost 5 bases, the J end lost 1 base, and 8 bases lay between the germline ends. Looked up from germline, CDR1 is SGHTA and CDR2 is FQGNSA. CDR3 sequence (DNA): TGTGCCAGCAGCCCCCGACTGAACACCGGGGAGCTGTTTTTT. Translating gives CASSPRLNTGELFF.

V and J are TRBV6-4 and TRBJ2-1, with 16 bases matching TRBD2. Germline assignment: CDR1 MRHNA and CDR2 SNTAGT. CDR3 length: 17 residues. After removal of 5 bases from V and 8 bases from J, the junction contained 9 bases not matched to a gene. For the CDR3, the DNA is TGTGCCAGCAGTTCCGGGACTAGCGGGGGGGCCAGGGATGAGCAGTTCTTC. Its protein product is CASSSGTSGGARDEQFF.

The V and J genes are TRBV5-1 and TRBJ2-7; 9 bases align to TRBD2. Germline loops: CDR1 SGHRS, CDR2 YFSETQ. J lost 3 bases, V lost 4 bases, and 8 bases had no gene match. The CDR3 loop spans 15 amino acids. The CDR3 nucleotides read TGCGCCAGCAGCAAAGTAGCGGGAGTATACTACGAGCAGTACTTC. This gives the protein CASSKVAGVYYEQYF.

This clone was seen a few times. The CDR3, as DNA: TGCGCCAGCAGCTTGAATCCTAGCGGGAGTGGAGATACGCAGTATTTT. Encoded protein: CASSLNPSGSGDTQYF. This rearrangement joins TRBV5-1 to TRBJ2-3; TRBD2 aligns across 10 bases. With 1 base clipped from V and 5 bases from J, the junction kept 7 bases outside the gene matches. Germline V lookup: CDR1 SGHRS, CDR2 YFSETQ. The CDR3 length is 16 residues.

This sequence joins TRBV5-5 and TRBJ2-7; TRBD2 agrees at 7 bases. The CDR3 has 16 residues. Germline CDR1 and CDR2: SGHKS and YYEKEE (reference sequence). Trimming cost V 1 base and J 5 bases; bases outside gene matches: 12. The CDR3 spells CASSLSGGMNRNEQYF. Here the CDR3 DNA reads TGTGCCAGCAGCTTGTCCGGGGGGATGAATCGAAACGAGCAGTACTTC. Combining the CDR3 with reference TRBV5-5 and TRBJ2-7 gives the whole variable domain DAGVTQSPTHLIKTRGQQVTLRCSPISGHKSVSWYQQVLGQGPQFIFQYYEKEERGRGNFPDRFSARQFPNYSSELNVNALLLGDSALYLCASSLSGGMNRNEQYFGPGTRLTVT.

The chain combines TRBV7-3 with TRBJ1-2; TRBD1 agrees at 7 bases. V was clipped by 1 base and J by 5 bases; unmatched bases: 7. The germline gives CDR1 SGHTA, CDR2 FQGTGA. The CDR3 covers 15 residues. The CDR3 loop reads CASSLKGTDTYGYTF. The DNA for the CDR3 is TGTGCCAGCAGCTTAAAAGGGACAGATACTTATGGCTACACCTTC. The full variable domain, with the rest looked up from reference TRBV7-3 and TRBJ1-2, is GAGVSQTPSNKVTEKGKYVELRCDPISGHTALYWYRQSLGQGPEFLIYFQGTGAADDSGLPNDRFFAVRPEGSVSTLKIQRTERGDSAVYLCASSLKGTDTYGYTFGSGTRLTVV.

The chain combines TRBV28 with TRBJ2-3; a weak D match, TRBD1 (6 bases). CDR1 is MDHEN and CDR2 is SYDVKM in the germline V gene. V was trimmed by 1 base and J by 1 base, leaving 9 bases between them. The CDR3 has 15 residues. The CDR3 region has the DNA TGTGCCAGCAGTTTATACAGGGTCGGCACAGATACGCAGTATTTT. Translation gives CASSLYRVGTDTQYF.

The J gene is TRBJ1-3, the V gene TRBV5-4; 9 bases align to TRBD1. CDR1 SGHNT and CDR2 YYREEE come from the germline V gene (reference sequence). V lost 0 bases to trimming and J lost 8 bases; unmatched junction nucleotides: 9. The CDR3 sequence is 16 residues long. The CDR3 sequence is CASSLGGTGRPDTIYF. The CDR3 DNA sequence: TGTGCCAGCAGCTTGGGAGGGACAGGGAGACCGGACACCATATATTTT.

The V call is TRBV25-1, the J call TRBJ2-5; the D gene is possibly TRBD2 (7 bases). CDR3 length equals 14 residues. From germline, CDR1 is MGHDK and CDR2 SYGVNS. V lost 8 bases to trimming and J lost 5 bases, with 18 bases between them. The CDR3 protein is CASRRGGDGETQYF. The CDR3 DNA sequence: TGTGCCAGCCGCCGAGGGGGGGACGGGGAGACCCAGTACTTC.

V gene TRBV12-5 combines with J gene TRBJ2-5; 8 bases line up with TRBD2. Looked up from germline, CDR1 is LGHNT and CDR2 is FRNRAP. J gave up 4 bases and V 6 bases, and 10 bases lay outside the gene matches. The CDR3 covers 15 residues. The CDR3 region is CASGRGAGDGETQYF. The DNA of the CDR3 is TGTGCTAGTGGCCGGGGAGCGGGAGATGGAGAGACCCAGTACTTC.

The V and J genes are TRBV1 and TRBJ2-3; the table gives TRBD2 as D, unverified against the DNA. TRBV1 is labeled a pseudogene. The CDR3 contains 17 residues. In DNA form, the CDR3 reads TGCACCAGCCCCTGCCCCCAACCTAGCGGAAGCACAGATACGCAGTATTTT. Translated, it gives CTSPCPQPSGSTDTQYF.

This clone is a singleton in its sample. The CDR3 loop is CASSFRDRAGTEAFF. The CDR3 DNA follows: TGTGCCAGCAGTTTCCGAGACAGGGCCGGCACTGAAGCTTTCTTT. The chain is built from TRBV28 and TRBJ1-1; TRBD1 aligns across 7 bases. The CDR3 runs to 15 residues. From germline, CDR1 is MDHEN and CDR2 SYDVKM. Losses at the gene ends were 3 bases for V and 4 bases for J; bases not matched to a gene: 8.

The rearrangement uses TRBV6-5 and TRBJ2-3; 10 nucleotides agree with TRBD2. The CDR3 loop spans 16 amino acids. Trimming removed 2 bases from V and 1 base from J; junction bases left unmatched: 3. The germline V gene has CDR1 MNHEY and CDR2 SVGAGI. The CDR3 nucleotides read TGTGCCAGCAGTTACCCAACTAGCGGGGGCACAGATACGCAGTATTTT. Translation: CASSYPTSGGTDTQYF.

This clone is a singleton in its sample. The rearrangement joins TRBV28 to TRBJ1-4; 10 positions agree with TRBD1. Unmatched junction bases numbered 5, after V lost 5 bases and J lost 8 bases. This CDR3 is built from 14 residues. In germline, CDR1 is MDHEN, CDR2 SYDVKM. The CDR3 coding sequence is TGTGCCAGCAGTGCGGACAGGGGGATGGAAAAACTGTTTTTT. It translates to CASSADRGMEKLFF.

The rearrangement joins TRBV28 to TRBJ1-6, with D tentatively TRBD1 (6 bases). Germline CDR1 and CDR2: MDHEN and SYDVKM. The germline V and J ends were trimmed by 7 bases and 4 bases, with 17 bases remaining between them. The CDR3 is 16 residues long. CDR3 region: CASTRGGVTYNSPLHF. In nucleotides, the CDR3 is TGTGCCAGCACCAGAGGGGGGGTTACGTATAATTCACCCCTCCACTTT. Together with reference TRBV28 and TRBJ1-6, the CDR3 gives the full variable domain: DVKVTQSSRYLVKRTGEKVFLECVQDMDHENMFWYRQDPGLGLRLIYFSYDVKMKEKGDIPEGYSVSREKKERFSLILESASTNQTSMYLCASTRGGVTYNSPLHFGNGTRLTVT.

This chain joins TRBV5-5 and TRBJ2-7; D is perhaps TRBD2 (6 bases). Trimming shortened V by 8 bases and J by 0 bases, and 12 bases separated the two germline ends. This CDR3 contains 13 residues. Germline V gene lookup returns CDR1 SGHKS and CDR2 YYEKEE (reference sequence). The CDR3 here is CASRGNFSYEQYF. CDR3 in DNA: TGTGCCAGTCGGGGGAACTTCTCCTACGAGCAGTACTTC.

Here the CDR3 reads CASSSNTGKLYEQYF. CDR3 nucleotides: TGTGCCAGCAGTTCAAATACAGGGAAACTATACGAGCAGTACTTC. The gene calls are TRBV28 and TRBJ2-7; TRBD1 might be the D (6 bases). V lost 4 bases and J lost 4, with 17 bases in between. The CDR3 spans 15 residues. Germline CDR1 and CDR2: MDHEN and SYDVKM.